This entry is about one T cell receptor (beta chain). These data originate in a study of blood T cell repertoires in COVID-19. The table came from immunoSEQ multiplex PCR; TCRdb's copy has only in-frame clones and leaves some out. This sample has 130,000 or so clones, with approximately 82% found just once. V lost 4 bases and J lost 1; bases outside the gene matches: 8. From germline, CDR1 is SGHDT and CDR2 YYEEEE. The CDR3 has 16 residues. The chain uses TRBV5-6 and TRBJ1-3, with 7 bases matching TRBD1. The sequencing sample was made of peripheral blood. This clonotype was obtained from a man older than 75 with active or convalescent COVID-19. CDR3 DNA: TGTGCCAGCAGCCCTAAGGGACAGCCGTCTGGAAACACCATATATTTT. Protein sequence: CASSPKGQPSGNTIYF.